The 19 T cell receptor beta chains listed next were all sequenced from one sample in a study of naive and memory T cell subsets. Two oligonucleotides, mixed equimolar, formed the beta constant-region primer covering TRBC1 and TRBC2. TCRdb reprocessed the UMI-ligation and nested PCR reads with MiXCR, giving one entry per CDR3 protein. The repertoire has approximately 89,000 distinct CDR3 sequences, about 7% of them found once; the top ten carry roughly 1.6%. The specimen sequenced was central memory CD4+ T cells from blood. The receptors were sampled from a human donor in good health.

This clonotype showed up many times. V gene TRBV6-2 or TRBV6-3 combines with J gene TRBJ1-5, with D tentatively TRBD1 (5 bases). This CDR3 has 14 amino acids. V was clipped by 9 bases and J by 6 bases, with 18 bases between them. The germline CDR1 and CDR2 sequences are MNHEY and SVGEGT. The CDR3 loop reads CASRQLGASQPQHF. CDR3 nucleotides: TGTGCCAGTAGACAACTTGGGGCTAGTCAGCCCCAGCATTTT.

The chain employs TRBV6-2 or TRBV6-3 and TRBJ2-4, with 10 bases aligning to TRBD1. The CDR3 spans 16 residues. The germline gives CDR1 MNHEY, CDR2 SVGEGT. The J segment lost 1 base and the V segment lost 3 bases, leaving 3 bases of the junction unmatched. The CDR3 here is CASSYTGQGAKNIQYF. The DNA for the CDR3 is TGTGCCAGCAGTTATACGGGACAGGGGGCCAAAAACATTCAGTACTTC.

This clonotype has at least ten counts. The V and J genes are TRBV4-2 and TRBJ2-3, with a tentative D call TRBD2 (6 bases). Per the germline V gene, CDR1 is LGHNA and CDR2 is YNFKEQ. Trimming pared 5 bases from V and 4 bases from J, leaving 19 bases between. This CDR3 region has 16 residues. The CDR3 DNA reads as TGTGCCAGCAGCGAACCGGGACTCCAGCCCGCAGATACGCAGTATTTT. Residues: CASSEPGLQPADTQYF.

The sample holds many counts of this clonotype. The rearrangement joins TRBV6-2 or TRBV6-3 to TRBJ1-2; D remains ambiguous. The germline V gene has CDR1 MNHEY and CDR2 SVGEGT. The CDR3 sequence is 13 residues long. V was shortened by 2 bases and J by 5 bases, with 9 bases between the two germline ends. The DNA for the CDR3 is TGTGCCAGCAGTTACGGAACATGGTATGGCTACACCTTC. This codes for CASSYGTWYGYTF.

This clonotype has at least ten counts. The chain recombines TRBV7-2 with TRBJ2-6, with D tentatively TRBD1 (5 bases). V was shortened by 11 bases and J by 2 bases, with 7 bases between the two germline ends. Germline V gives CDR1 SGHTA, CDR2 FQGNSA. The CDR3 loop spans 12 amino acids. As DNA, the CDR3 is TGTGCCCCAGGGACTGGGGCCAACGTCCTGACTTTC. It translates to CAPGTGANVLTF.

This clonotype was found many times. The chain links TRBV20-1 to TRBJ2-5, with unresolved D. This CDR3 is 14 amino acids long. Germline loops: CDR1 DFQATT, CDR2 SNEGSKA (reference sequence). V lost 0 bases to trimming and J lost 4 bases, with 12 bases between them. CDR3 residues: CSAREYSVAETQYF. DNA for the CDR3: TGCAGTGCTAGAGAATACAGCGTCGCAGAGACCCAGTACTTC.

This clonotype has more than one count but fewer than ten. The chain joins TRBV20-1 to TRBJ1-2, with D possibly matching TRBD1 (6 bases). Germline V gene sequence: CDR1 DFQATT, CDR2 SNEGSKA (reference sequence). The CDR3 extends over 10 amino acids. CDR3 residues: CRRGGDGYTF. As DNA, the CDR3 is TGCAGGAGGGGGGGGGATGGCTACACCTTC.

This clonotype has more than one count but fewer than ten. V is TRBV29-1 and J is TRBJ2-1; 12 bases match TRBD1. This CDR3 contains 13 residues. Germline V gene sequence: CDR1 SQVTM, CDR2 ANQGSEA. With 6 bases clipped from V and 6 bases from J, the junction kept 3 bases outside the gene matches. The chain's CDR3 is CSVRDRGLNEQFF. CDR3 nucleotides: TGCAGCGTCCGGGACAGGGGGCTCAATGAGCAGTTCTTC.

In its sample, this clonotype was seen many times. This rearrangement joins TRBV7-9 to TRBJ1-1, with no clear D. V was shortened by 5 bases and J by 3 bases, with 7 bases between the two germline ends. Looked up from germline, CDR1 is SEHNR and CDR2 is FQNEAQ (reference sequence). This CDR3 spans 12 amino acids. The CDR3: CASSRTDTEAFF. The CDR3 nucleotides read TGTGCCAGCAGCCGGACGGACACTGAAGCTTTCTTT.

This clonotype occurred many times. The rearrangement uses TRBV20-1 and TRBJ2-3; tentatively, D is TRBD2 (6 bases). With 0 bases removed from V and 4 bases from J, the gap between germline ends came to 11 bases. This CDR3 contains 14 residues. Germline V gene data show CDR1 as DFQATT and CDR2 as SNEGSKA (reference sequence). The CDR3 is CSARDTGSSDTQYF. CDR3 in DNA: TGCAGTGCTAGAGATACCGGGAGCTCAGATACGCAGTATTTT.

This clonotype was observed many times. This chain links TRBV5-5 with TRBJ1-5; TRBD1 matches 8 bases. In germline, CDR1 is SGHKS, CDR2 YYEKEE (reference sequence). The trim removed 5 bases at V and 4 bases at J, leaving 8 bases unmatched. The CDR3 is 15 amino acids. CDR3 DNA: TGTGCCAGCAGGCTGGGACAGGACGAAAATCAGCCCCAGCATTTT. It encodes CASRLGQDENQPQHF.

The V gene is TRBV27, the J gene TRBJ2-3; D gene unclear. There are 13 residues in the CDR3. Looked up from germline, CDR1 is MNHEY and CDR2 is SMNVEV (reference sequence). V was clipped by 4 bases and J by 4 bases, with 9 bases between them. CDR3 protein: CASSSMGSDTQYF. CDR3 DNA: TGTGCCAGCAGTTCCATGGGCTCAGATACGCAGTATTTT.

This clonotype was seen more than once but under ten times. The genes are TRBV20-1 and TRBJ2-1; D perhaps matches TRBD2 (7 bases). Trimming removed 3 bases from V and 10 bases from J, with 19 bases in between. The germline V gene encodes CDR1 DFQATT and CDR2 SNEGSKA (reference sequence). The CDR3 totals 14 residues. The CDR3 is CSASFAGAPREQFF. CDR3 in DNA: TGCAGTGCTAGTTTCGCGGGGGCCCCCCGGGAGCAGTTCTTC.

This clonotype turned up a few times. The chain uses TRBV24-1 and TRBJ2-3; no definite D call. Germline assignment: CDR1 KGHDR and CDR2 SFDVKD. CDR3 length equals 15 residues. V dropped 0 bases and J dropped 2 bases, with 8 bases sitting between them. This CDR3 reads CATSDLQTTTDTQYF. In DNA form, the CDR3 reads TGTGCCACCAGTGATTTGCAGACGACCACAGATACGCAGTATTTT.

The rearrangement links TRBV12-3 or TRBV12-4 to TRBJ1-1; D remains unclear. V was cut by 5 bases and J by 4 bases, with 14 bases left in between. This CDR3 is 14 amino acids long. CDR3 protein: CASSRNVGSTEAFF. DNA of the CDR3: TGTGCCAGCAGTCGGAATGTGGGTTCCACTGAAGCTTTCTTT.

DNA for the CDR3: TGTGCCAGCAGTTTAGCCGGGACAGGGGGGCTTTTAGGGCCCCAGCATTTT. This sequence encodes CASSLAGTGGLLGPQHF. This chain links TRBV12-3 or TRBV12-4 with TRBJ1-5; 11 bases map to TRBD1. Trimming removed 0 bases from V and 9 bases from J; junction bases left unmatched: 10. CDR3 length: 17 amino acids.

V gene TRBV2 combines with J gene TRBJ2-1; the D call may be TRBD1 or TRBD2 (6 bases each). V shed 3 bases and J shed 8 bases, with 17 bases lying between them. Germline loops: CDR1 SNHLY, CDR2 FYNNEI. This CDR3 comprises 15 residues. The CDR3 here is CASSDLGGRVHEQFF. The CDR3 nucleotides read TGTGCCAGCAGTGATTTGGGGGGCCGGGTCCATGAGCAGTTCTTC.

This clonotype was seen more than once but under ten times. The chain is built from TRBV9 and TRBJ1-6; D call uncertain. There are 14 residues in the CDR3. Germline CDR1 and CDR2: SGDLS and YYNGEE. V was trimmed by 2 bases and J by 3 bases, leaving 6 bases between them. The CDR3 coding sequence is TGTGCCAGCAGCGTCTCAGACTATAATTCACCCCTCCACTTT. Translation gives CASSVSDYNSPLHF.

In this sample, this clonotype turned up many times. The gene calls are TRBV27 and TRBJ2-3; the D call may be TRBD1 or TRBD2 (5 bases each). CDR1 is MNHEY, CDR2 SMNVEV, per germline (reference sequence). The CDR3 runs to 16 residues. The V end lost 4 bases, the J end lost 2 bases, and 16 bases lay between the germline ends. CDR3 loop: CASSSGRLTTTDTQYF. For the CDR3, the DNA is TGTGCCAGCAGTTCGGGACGGCTGACTACCACAGATACGCAGTATTTT.